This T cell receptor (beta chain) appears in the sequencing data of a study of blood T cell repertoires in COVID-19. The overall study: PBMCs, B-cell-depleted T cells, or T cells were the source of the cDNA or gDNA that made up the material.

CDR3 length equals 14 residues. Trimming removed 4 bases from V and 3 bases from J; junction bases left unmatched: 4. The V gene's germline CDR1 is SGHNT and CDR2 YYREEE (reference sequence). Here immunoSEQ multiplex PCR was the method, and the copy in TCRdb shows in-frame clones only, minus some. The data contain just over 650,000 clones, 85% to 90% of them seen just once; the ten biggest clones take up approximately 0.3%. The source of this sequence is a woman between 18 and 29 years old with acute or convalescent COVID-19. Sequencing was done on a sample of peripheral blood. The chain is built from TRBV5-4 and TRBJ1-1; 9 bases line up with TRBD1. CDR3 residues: CASSIRQGDTEAFF. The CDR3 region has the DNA TGTGCCAGCAGCATACGACAGGGGGACACTGAAGCTTTCTTT.